This T cell receptor beta chain originates from a study of vaccination and CD4 T cells after COVID-19. Cultured CD4+ T cell DNA was sequenced using the Oncomine TCR Beta short-read assay. The genomic DNA was obtained from cultured CD4+ T cells by extraction with the QIAamp micro DNA kit. TCRdb independently ran MiXCR on the PCR reads; one entry per CDR3 protein. The repertoire consists of 9,500 to 14,000 distinct CDR3 sequences, with around 30% occurring once and the leading ten covering roughly 19%. Worth noting for this clonotype: The target antigen is unknown.

Noted treatment: approximately 11-day PBMC culture with coronavirus spike peptide pools or control peptides (ViraFEST assay). The unexposed donor's CD4+ T cells were collected before the COVID-19 pandemic (2011-2018). ViraFEST grew antigen-specific T cells using peptide pools, then sequenced TCRs. Researchers challenged CD4+ T cells from unexposed donors with SARS-CoV-2 S/N and four cold-coronavirus spikes, cells permitting. CDR3 size: 12 residues. V was cut by 8 bases and J by 4 bases, with 11 bases left in between. Germline lookup yields CDR1 MDHEN and CDR2 SYDVKM. The gene calls are TRBV28 and TRBJ2-5; D call uncertain. Sequencing was done on a sample of CD4+ T cells from blood, cultured in vitro. The receptor was isolated from a human donor in good health. This chain's CDR3 is CASVSGPETQYF. The CDR3 DNA reads as TGTGCCAGCGTAAGTGGCCCAGAGACCCAGTACTTC.